This TCR beta chain was sequenced for a study of cytomegalovirus exposure and HLA in healthy donors. Whole-study findings and limits: Sequence variants that were highly shared formed a cluster that was likely a sequencing artifact. An apparent linkage of common viral pathogens to several of the most significant clusters emerged in a later analysis. Excluded: some indistinguishable V segments such as TRBV6-2 and TRBV6-3. Earlier results showed most TCR beta V segments being productive about 90% or about 30% of the time.

The CDR3 loop spans 14 amino acids. Germline lookup yields CDR1 SNHLY and CDR2 FYNNEI. V was trimmed by 7 bases and J by 0 bases, leaving 10 bases between them. Points on this clone: Antigen specificity is unknown.

Primers: 60 Vbeta forward and 13 Jbeta reverse. Generated by immunoSEQ multiplex PCR, the TCRdb table keeps only in-frame clones and is missing some. The sample has a few hundred thousand clones, about 83% seen once. What was sequenced was PBMCs. The source of this sequence is a man in his forties in good health and CMV-seronegative. This chain links TRBV2 with TRBJ1-5; D is unresolved. Here the CDR3 DNA reads TGTGCCAGCAATACTAAGTATAGCAATCAGCCCCAGCATTTT. Amino acids: CASNTKYSNQPQHF. The full variable domain, completed using reference TRBV2 and TRBJ1-5, is EPEVTQTPSHQVTQMGQEVILRCVPISNHLYFYWYRQILGQKVEFLVSFYNNEISEKSEIFDDQFSVERPDGSNFTLKIRSTKLEDSAMYFCASNTKYSNQPQHFGDGTRLSIL.